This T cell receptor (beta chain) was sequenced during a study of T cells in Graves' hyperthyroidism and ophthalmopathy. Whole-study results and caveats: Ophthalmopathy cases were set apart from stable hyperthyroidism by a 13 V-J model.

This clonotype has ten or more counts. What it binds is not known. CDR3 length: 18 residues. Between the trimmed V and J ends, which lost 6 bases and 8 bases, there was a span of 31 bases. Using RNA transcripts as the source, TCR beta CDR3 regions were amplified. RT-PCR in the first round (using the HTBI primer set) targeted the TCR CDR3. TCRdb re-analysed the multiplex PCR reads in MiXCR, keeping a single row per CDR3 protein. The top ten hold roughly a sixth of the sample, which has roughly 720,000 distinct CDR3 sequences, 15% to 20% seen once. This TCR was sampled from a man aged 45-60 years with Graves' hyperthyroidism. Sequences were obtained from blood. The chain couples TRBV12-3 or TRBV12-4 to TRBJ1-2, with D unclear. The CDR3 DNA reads TGTGCCAGCAGCCCGAACATGGCCTTGAGTAACGGGGTGAGCGGCTACACCTTC. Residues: CASSPNMALSNGVSGYTF.